Below, 25 T cell receptor beta chains from the same sample are listed, as sequenced in a study of T-cell memory formation after mild COVID-19 listed by TCRdb under 2021. Library preparation used 5' RACE. Sequencing was performed on an Illumina NovaSeq 6000. The raw public reads went through TCRdb reprocessing: fastp at Q25, MiXCR clone calling, in-frame beta chains kept. Entries are consolidated by CDR3 protein sequence, retaining the most common genes and DNA. Counted in this sample were some 300,000 distinct CDR3 sequences; roughly 19% of them appeared once. The ten largest clones represent roughly 23% of the sample. Sequenced: PBMCs or a T cell subset sorted from them (not recorded which). Every receptor here comes from a man younger than 35 who had mild COVID-19 (a few samples of this study predate the infection). The sample titles of this study are shuffled in the database, so cell type and time point are left out; the donor was told from shared clones.

V usage is TRBV5-1 and J usage is TRBJ2-5; D is unresolved. This CDR3 spans 15 amino acids. Germline CDR1 is SGHRS and CDR2 is YFSETQ. V lost 2 bases, J lost 4 bases, and 15 bases lay in between. This CDR3 reads CASSLIPGSGETQYF. CDR3 nucleotide sequence: TGCGCCAGCAGCTTAATCCCGGGTTCCGGAGAGACCCAGTACTTC.

This clonotype was counted at least ten times. The chain carries TRBV20-1 and TRBJ1-1; TRBD1 might be the D (5 bases). V was trimmed by 1 base and J by 5 bases, leaving 11 bases between them. The CDR3 is 13 residues long. Germline loops: CDR1 DFQATT, CDR2 SNEGSKA (reference sequence). The DNA for the CDR3 is TGCAGTGCTAGAGTGAACGAGGGGACTGAAGCTTTCTTT. Its translation: CSARVNEGTEAFF.

V and J are TRBV5-1 and TRBJ1-1; no clear D. The ends were cut back, 5 bases at V and 0 bases at J, with 17 bases in the middle. CDR3 length: 16 residues. The germline CDR1 and CDR2 sequences are SGHRS and YFSETQ. This CDR3 reads CASRPAATAMNTEAFF. CDR3 DNA sequence: TGCGCCAGCAGACCTGCGGCGACGGCGATGAACACTGAAGCTTTCTTT.

The chain employs TRBV2 and TRBJ1-4; a weak D match, TRBD1 (5 bases). The CDR3 is 16 amino acids. Germline lookup yields CDR1 SNHLY and CDR2 FYNNEI. V gave up 0 bases and J gave up 6 bases, with 14 bases separating them. The CDR3 nucleotides are TGTGCCAGCAGTGAAGCGCCGAGGGGCCCTTATGAAAAACTGTTTTTT. This translates into CASSEAPRGPYEKLFF.

CDR3 nucleotides: TGCGCCAGCAGCTATACCACTAGCCACCCTAAATCCTACGAGCAGTACTTC. It encodes CASSYTTSHPKSYEQYF. The chain combines TRBV5-1 with TRBJ2-7; D may be TRBD2 (6 bases). CDR1 SGHRS and CDR2 YFSETQ come from the germline V gene. V was cut by 3 bases and J by 1 base, with 20 bases left in between. This CDR3 is 17 amino acids long.

The V call is TRBV4-3, the J call TRBJ2-6; D unclear. This CDR3 contains 21 residues. V dropped 0 bases and J dropped 0 bases, with 21 bases sitting between them. CDR1 is LGHNA, CDR2 YSLEER, per germline. The CDR3 reads CASSQDRLAVERSSGANVLTF. The CDR3 region has the DNA TGCGCCAGCAGCCAAGATCGTCTGGCAGTAGAAAGGAGCTCTGGGGCCAACGTCCTGACTTTC.

This clonotype has only a few counts. V gene TRBV7-9 combines with J gene TRBJ1-6; no firm D call. Germline V gene sequence: CDR1 SEHNR, CDR2 FQNEAQ (reference sequence). The CDR3 covers 14 residues. V lost 5 bases and J lost 0, with 5 bases in between. CDR3 loop: CASSPSSYNSPLHF. The CDR3 DNA follows: TGTGCCAGCAGCCCTAGCTCCTATAATTCACCCCTCCACTTT.

The chain uses TRBV6-5 and TRBJ2-7; D might be TRBD1 (7 bases). The V gene lost 6 bases and the J gene lost 2 bases, with 14 bases spanning the gap. This CDR3 contains 14 residues. In germline, CDR1 is MNHEY, CDR2 SVGAGI. The CDR3 DNA follows: TGTGCCAGCAGGCGGGACAGCGCTGCCTACGAGCAGTACTTC. This translates into CASRRDSAAYEQYF.

This clonotype was detected only a few times. This chain links TRBV5-1 with TRBJ1-4, with 8 positions matching TRBD1. The CDR3 length is 15 residues. Losses at the gene ends were 0 bases for V and 8 bases for J; bases not matched to a gene: 6. Per germline, CDR1 SGHRS and CDR2 YFSETQ. CDR3 amino acids: CASSLDTGGGEKLFF. As DNA, the CDR3 is TGCGCCAGCAGCTTGGATACAGGGGGAGGAGAAAAACTGTTTTTT.

The chain uses TRBV7-3 and TRBJ2-3; no reliable D call. This CDR3 spans 13 amino acids. Germline CDR1 SGHTA, CDR2 FQGTGA. The ends were cut back, 5 bases at V and 4 bases at J, with 10 bases in the middle. The CDR3 loop reads CASSQDYSDTQYF. CDR3 DNA sequence: TGTGCCAGCAGCCAAGATTACTCAGATACGCAGTATTTT.

This clonotype was detected a few times. CDR3 sequence reads: CASSSAGEETQYF. CDR3 DNA: TGCGCCAGCAGCTCAGCGGGGGAAGAGACCCAGTACTTC. The chain links TRBV5-1 to TRBJ2-5; 8 bases fit TRBD2. This CDR3 has 13 residues. Germline-derived CDR1 and CDR2 are SGHRS and YFSETQ. V shed 3 bases, J shed 3 bases, and the junction held 1 base outside the gene matches.

The chain links TRBV9 to TRBJ2-4, with 9 nucleotides matching TRBD2. The CDR3 extends over 16 amino acids. The J segment lost 11 bases and the V segment lost 4 bases, leaving 16 bases of the junction unmatched. CDR1 SGDLS and CDR2 YYNGEE come from the germline V gene. CDR3 region: CASSPRGVAGASLQYF. In nucleotides, the CDR3 is TGTGCCAGCAGCCCCCGTGGTGTAGCGGGGGCGTCCCTTCAGTACTTC.

V and J are TRBV4-3 and TRBJ2-5; D is perhaps TRBD2 (6 bases). The CDR3 is made up of 14 amino acids. Germline loops: CDR1 LGHNA, CDR2 YSLEER. Trimming cost V 0 bases and J 5 bases, with 10 bases left between them. In DNA form, the CDR3 reads TGCGCCAGCAGCCAAGATTCTAGCGATGAGACCCAGTACTTC. It yields the protein CASSQDSSDETQYF.

The chain combines TRBV11-2 with TRBJ1-3; no reliable D call. V was clipped by 3 bases and J by 0 bases, with 6 bases between them. This CDR3 comprises 14 residues. Germline values: CDR1 SGHAT, CDR2 FQNNGV. The CDR3 bases are TGTGCCAGCAGCTTCACCTACTCTGGAAACACCATATATTTT. Protein sequence: CASSFTYSGNTIYF.

This clonotype appeared a few times. The chain joins TRBV7-2 to TRBJ2-1; 9 bases line up with TRBD1. The CDR3 has 15 amino acids. V shed 4 bases, J shed 6 bases, and the junction held 7 bases outside the gene matches. Germline loops: CDR1 SGHTA, CDR2 FQGNSA. CDR3 sequence (DNA): TGTGCCAGCAGCTGGGGACAGGGCGGCTCCAATGAGCAGTTCTTC. Its translation: CASSWGQGGSNEQFF.

This clonotype was counted a few times. The V gene is TRBV10-3, the J gene TRBJ1-6, with TRBD1 matching 7 bases. Losses at the gene ends were 10 bases for V and 4 bases for J; bases not matched to a gene: 10. Germline V gene sequence: CDR1 ENHRY, CDR2 SYGVKD. The CDR3 spans 15 residues. As DNA, the CDR3 is TGTGCCACGCGACAGGGTCCGAGTTATAATTCACCCCTCCACTTT. This translates into CATRQGPSYNSPLHF.

This clonotype came up a few times. CDR3 bases: TGTGCCAGCAGTGAATCTTACAGGGGCACTGAAGCTTTCTTT. Translating it yields CASSESYRGTEAFF. This chain links TRBV25-1 with TRBJ1-1; 7 bases are shared with TRBD1. The CDR3 length is 14 residues. V dropped 1 base and J dropped 4; count of bases not matched to a gene: 3. CDR1 is MGHDK, CDR2 SYGVNS, per germline. Drawing the rest from reference TRBV25-1 and TRBJ1-1, the complete variable domain is EADIYQTPRYLVIGTGKKITLECSQTMGHDKMYWYQQDPGMELHLIHYSYGVNSTEKGDLSSESTVSRIRTEHFPLTLESARPSHTSQYLCASSESYRGTEAFFGQGTRLTVV.

This rearrangement joins TRBV10-3 to TRBJ1-1, with no clear D. This CDR3 has 14 residues. V was trimmed by 2 bases and J by 0 bases, leaving 7 bases between them. Germline V CDR1 and CDR2: ENHRY, SYGVKD. CDR3 in DNA: TGTGCCATCAGTGAGACGCTTATGAACACTGAAGCTTTCTTT. Translating gives CAISETLMNTEAFF.

This clonotype has more than one count but fewer than ten. V and J are TRBV4-3 and TRBJ2-2; the D is unclear. The CDR3 runs to 16 residues. The V end lost 0 bases, the J end lost 6 bases, and 14 bases lay between the germline ends. Germline CDR1 LGHNA, CDR2 YSLEER. DNA for the CDR3: TGCGCCAGCAGCCAAGATAGTCGCATTTGGGCCGGGGAGCTGTTTTTT. Translation gives CASSQDSRIWAGELFF.

In its sample, this clonotype was seen a few times. V and J are TRBV23-1 and TRBJ2-7; D is perhaps TRBD2 (5 bases). TRBV23-1 counts as an open reading frame of uncertain function. This CDR3 comprises 14 residues. V dropped 0 bases and J dropped 7 bases, with 13 bases sitting between them. This CDR3 reads CASSQSCASGEQYV. The CDR3 DNA reads as TGCGCCAGCAGTCAATCGTGCGCGTCGGGAGAGCAGTACGTC.

The V call is TRBV4-1, the J call TRBJ2-7; D might be TRBD1 or TRBD2, each matching 5 bases. This CDR3 has 14 amino acids. Germline V gives CDR1 MGHRA, CDR2 YSYEKL. V was pared by 4 bases and J by 0 bases, with 10 bases between. The CDR3, as DNA: TGCGCCAGCAGCCCAACAGGACTCTCCTACGAGCAGTACTTC. Its protein is CASSPTGLSYEQYF.

This rearrangement joins TRBV7-2 to TRBJ2-3; 9 nucleotides agree with TRBD2. CDR3 length: 15 residues. Germline assignment: CDR1 SGHTA and CDR2 FQGNSA. J was trimmed by 6 bases and V by 3 bases; bases with no gene match: 7. CDR3 residues: CASSFQRGELDTQYF. The DNA of the CDR3 is TGTGCCAGCAGCTTCCAGCGGGGGGAGTTGGATACGCAGTATTTT.

The V call is TRBV25-1, the J call TRBJ2-1; unclear D gene. Trimming pared 5 bases from V and 2 bases from J, leaving 10 bases between. CDR3 length equals 14 residues. CDR1 and CDR2 from the germline V gene are MGHDK and SYGVNS. The DNA for the CDR3 is TGTGCCAGCAGTCGGGCTTGGACCTACAATGAGCAGTTCTTC. Its protein product is CASSRAWTYNEQFF.

Here the CDR3 DNA reads TGTGCCAGCAGCTATAGCGGGGGCCAAGGAGATACGCAGTATTTT. Amino acids: CASSYSGGQGDTQYF. The chain recombines TRBV11-2 with TRBJ2-3; 9 nucleotides agree with TRBD2. V lost 4 bases to trimming and J lost 5 bases; unmatched junction nucleotides: 7. The CDR3 contains 15 residues. CDR1 and CDR2 from the germline V gene are SGHAT and FQNNGV.

The rearrangement uses TRBV7-7 and TRBJ2-5, with D possibly matching TRBD1 (6 bases). CDR1 is SSHAT, CDR2 FNYEAQ, per germline (reference sequence). V was clipped by 5 bases and J by 5 bases, with 21 bases between them. This CDR3 contains 16 residues. CDR3 in DNA: TGTGCCAGCAGCCCTAACCGGGACATGGGTGGGGAGACCCAGTACTTC. Translating it yields CASSPNRDMGGETQYF.